The 15 T cell receptor beta chains below were found in one sample sequenced in a study of T cell responses to AZD1222 COVID-19 vaccine. Profiling relied on immunoSEQ multiplex PCR, and the TCRdb table lists in-frame clones only, not all of them. The table records around 65,000 clones, more than 70% of them present only once. The sequenced sample was peripheral blood, obtained on day 0 of AZD1222 vaccination. These receptors came from an adult in good health.

The chain combines TRBV9 with TRBJ2-3, with 8 nucleotides matching TRBD1. CDR1 and CDR2 (germline): SGDLS, YYNGEE. This CDR3 has 16 amino acids. After removal of 4 bases from V and 3 bases from J, the junction contained 10 bases not matched to a gene. CDR3 sequence (DNA): TGTGCCAGCAGCCTTGGACAGGGCCGAGGGACAGATACGCAGTATTTT. It specifies CASSLGQGRGTDTQYF.

As to this clone: The same CDR3 is also encoded by other DNA sequences in this sample. V usage is TRBV9 and J usage is TRBJ2-7, with TRBD2 as a possible D gene (7 bases). V was cut by 2 bases and J by 1 base, with 16 bases left in between. The CDR3 is made up of 16 amino acids. Germline CDR1 is SGDLS and CDR2 is YYNGEE. The CDR3 sequence is CASSVGSGGASYEQYF. In DNA, the CDR3 is TGTGCCAGCAGCGTGGGCAGTGGGGGGGCGTCCTACGAGCAGTACTTC.

The J gene is TRBJ1-6, the V gene TRBV2; 9 nucleotides align to TRBD1. After removal of 3 bases from V and 8 bases from J, the junction contained 2 bases not matched to a gene. The CDR3 extends over 14 amino acids. Germline values: CDR1 SNHLY, CDR2 FYNNEI. The CDR3 here is CASSEDRGYSPLHF. CDR3 bases: TGTGCCAGCAGTGAGGACAGGGGATATTCACCCCTCCACTTT.

The chain couples TRBV30 to TRBJ2-5; TRBD2 matches 10 bases. The CDR3 is 13 amino acids. The ends lost 2 bases at V and 7 bases at J; junction bases unmatched: 4. CDR1 is GTSNPN and CDR2 is SVGIG in the germline V gene (reference sequence). The CDR3 spells CAWSLAGDLTQYF. The CDR3 DNA is TGTGCCTGGAGTCTAGCGGGGGATTTGACCCAGTACTTC.

This clone was counted between two and nine times. The chain carries TRBV10-2 and TRBJ1-1; D gene ambiguous. The CDR3 totals 13 residues. Germline CDR1 and CDR2: WSHSY and SAAADI. V lost 2 bases to trimming and J lost 1 base, with 5 bases between them. The CDR3 sequence: CASSEMENTEAFF. The DNA of the CDR3 is TGCGCCAGCAGTGAGATGGAGAACACTGAAGCTTTCTTT.

The chain links TRBV5-6 to TRBJ2-3; 11 bases are a match to TRBD2. Unmatched junction bases numbered 13, after V lost 3 bases and J lost 1 base. The germline CDR1 and CDR2 sequences are SGHDT and YYEEEE. This CDR3 spans 19 amino acids. CDR3 protein: CASSWATSGGGRGTDTQYF. The DNA for the CDR3 is TGTGCCAGCAGCTGGGCTACTAGCGGGGGAGGTAGGGGCACAGATACGCAGTATTTT.

The chain recombines TRBV28 with TRBJ1-5, with TRBD1 as a possible D gene (5 bases). The V end was cut by 5 bases, the J end by 5 bases, with 16 bases between. This CDR3 contains 15 residues. CDR1 is MDHEN, CDR2 SYDVKM, per germline. The CDR3 sequence: CASSGAGRGDQPQHF. Written as DNA, the CDR3 is TGTGCCAGCAGTGGGGCAGGGCGGGGTGATCAGCCCCAGCATTTT.

The genes are TRBV28 and TRBJ1-1, with D possibly matching TRBD1 (6 bases). The CDR3 spans 15 residues. V lost 5 bases and J 2 bases, leaving 15 bases between the germline ends. Germline V lookup: CDR1 MDHEN, CDR2 SYDVKM. This CDR3 is CASSPSTGRNTEAFF. The CDR3 nucleotides read TGTGCCAGCAGTCCAAGCACAGGGAGAAACACTGAAGCTTTCTTT. The full variable domain, in which reference TRBV28 and TRBJ1-1 provide the parts outside the CDR3, is DVKVTQSSRYLVKRTGEKVFLECVQDMDHENMFWYRQDPGLGLRLIYFSYDVKMKEKGDIPEGYSVSREKKERFSLILESASTNQTSMYLCASSPSTGRNTEAFFGQGTRLTVV.

The chain is built from TRBV6-5 and TRBJ1-5; D unclear. The CDR3 is made up of 10 amino acids. CDR1 MNHEY and CDR2 SVGAGI come from the germline V gene. The V gene lost 11 bases and the J gene lost 3 bases, with 5 bases spanning the gap. The CDR3 here is CAGVNQPQHF. Here the CDR3 DNA reads TGTGCCGGGGTCAATCAGCCCCAGCATTTT.

CDR3 amino acids: CASSDPGQGFGNEQFF. The CDR3 DNA sequence: TGCGCCAGCAGTGACCCGGGACAGGGATTTGGTAATGAGCAGTTCTTC. The V call is TRBV10-2, the J call TRBJ2-1; 9 bases are shared with TRBD1. From germline, CDR1 is WSHSY and CDR2 SAAADI. This CDR3 spans 16 amino acids. J lost 7 bases, V lost 3 bases, and 10 bases had no gene match.

This clone was seen just once. The J gene is TRBJ1-6, the V gene TRBV18; 9 bases agree with TRBD1. The V and J ends lost 6 bases and 2 bases, in that order; junction bases with no gene match: 8. The length of the CDR3 is 17 residues. Germline V gene lookup returns CDR1 KGHSH and CDR2 LQKENI. DNA for the CDR3: TGTGCCAGCTCTCGGGGGACAGGGAGCGCCTATAATTCACCCCTCCACTTT. Its protein is CASSRGTGSAYNSPLHF.

The genes are TRBV29-1 and TRBJ2-1, with TRBD2 identical over 15 bases. The CDR3 spans 19 residues. Trimming took 3 bases from V and 1 from J; bases not matched to a gene: 10. The V gene's germline CDR1 is SQVTM and CDR2 ANQGSEA. The CDR3 region is CSVDRVGLAGGRSYNEQFF. The DNA for the CDR3 is TGCAGCGTTGACAGGGTTGGACTAGCGGGGGGGAGGTCCTACAATGAGCAGTTCTTC.

This clone was recorded a few times. The genes are TRBV19 and TRBJ1-6; maybe TRBD1 (5 bases). V was pared by 6 bases and J by 14 bases, with 14 bases between. CDR3 length equals 12 residues. CDR1 and CDR2 (germline): LNHDA, SQIVND (reference sequence). The CDR3 sequence: CASRGDPITLHF. The CDR3 DNA is TGTGCCAGTAGAGGGGACCCCATAACCCTCCACTTT. Variable domain in full (rest from reference TRBV19 and TRBJ1-6): DGGITQSPKYLFRKEGQNVTLSCEQNLNHDAMYWYRQDPGQGLRLIYYSQIVNDFQKGDIAEGYSVSREKKESFPLTVTSAQKNPTAFYLCASRGDPITLHFGNGTRLTVT.

The sample holds a few counts of this clone. This sequence joins TRBV11-2 and TRBJ2-7, with a possible D match to TRBD2 (6 bases). Between the trimmed V and J ends, which lost 4 bases and 3 bases, there was a span of 19 bases. The CDR3 length is 16 residues. The V gene's germline CDR1 is SGHAT and CDR2 FQNNGV. The CDR3 DNA reads as TGTGCCAGCAGCTCCCCAGGAGGGGTCGGCAACTACGAGCAGTACTTC. Protein sequence: CASSSPGGVGNYEQYF.

This chain uses TRBV5-4 with TRBJ1-2; tentative D call: TRBD1 (6 bases). The V end was cut by 3 bases, the J end by 6 bases, with 15 bases between. The CDR3 totals 14 residues. Germline V CDR1 and CDR2: SGHNT, YYREEE (reference sequence). The CDR3 region has the DNA TGTGCCAGCAGCTGGGATAGGGGGGGCGATGGCTACACCTTC. This sequence encodes CASSWDRGGDGYTF.